What follows are 21 T cell receptor beta chains derived from one specimen sequenced in a study of control samples from healthy donors and cancer patients. The data were produced by immunoSEQ multiplex PCR, yet TCRdb's version contains in-frame clones alone and is incomplete. The table has approximately 100,000 clones, around 88% seen once; the top ten hold 7.8%. The sequenced material came from blood. The receptor source for this set is a man aged 30 to 45 in good health.

The chain couples TRBV30 to TRBJ1-1; 10 nucleotides match TRBD1. There are 18 residues in the CDR3. Germline loops: CDR1 GTSNPN, CDR2 SVGIG (reference sequence). The J segment lost 3 bases and the V segment lost 2 bases, leaving 15 bases of the junction unmatched. In nucleotides, the CDR3 is TGTGCCTGGAGTTTGTCATTTTGGGGACAGGGGACCGACACTGAAGCTTTCTTT. Protein sequence: CAWSLSFWGQGTDTEAFF. Full variable domain (remainder filled in from reference TRBV30 and TRBJ1-1): SQTIHQWPATLVQPVGSPLSLECTVEGTSNPNLYWYRQAAGRGLQLLFYSVGIGQISSEVPQNLSASRPQDRQFILSSKKLLLSDSGFYLCAWSLSFWGQGTDTEAFFGQGTRLTVV.

The chain combines TRBV6-5 with TRBJ2-7; TRBD1 aligns across 8 bases. Germline lookup yields CDR1 MNHEY and CDR2 SVGAGI. The junction had 6 bases not matched to a gene; V was cut back by 6 bases and J by 2 bases. The CDR3 loop spans 14 amino acids. The CDR3 loop reads CASSQDRVPYEQYF. The CDR3 coding sequence is TGTGCCAGCAGCCAGGACAGGGTGCCCTACGAGCAGTACTTC.

This clone showed up just once. The V and J genes are TRBV18 and TRBJ2-3; no definite D call. CDR1 and CDR2 (germline): KGHSH, LQKENI. V dropped 2 bases and J dropped 5 bases, with 5 bases sitting between them. This CDR3 comprises 12 residues. The CDR3 DNA reads as TGTGCCAGCTCACCATCGCTAGATACGCAGTATTTT. Translating it yields CASSPSLDTQYF.

The chain joins TRBV5-6 to TRBJ2-7; 8 nucleotides agree with TRBD1. The CDR3 spans 14 residues. CDR1 and CDR2 from the germline V gene are SGHDT and YYEEEE. CDR3 nucleotide sequence: TGTGCCAGCAGCTTGGTTTTGGACAGGGAATTCTCCCTCGTC. As protein: CASSLVLDREFSLV.

This chain joins TRBV7-6 and TRBJ2-5; no reliable D call. Trimming stripped 1 base from V and 1 base from J, with 16 bases between. Germline CDR1 is SGHVS and CDR2 is FNYEAQ. This CDR3 has 17 amino acids. CDR3 sequence: CASSLVVGRTIQETQYF. The CDR3 region has the DNA TGTGCCAGCAGCTTAGTTGTAGGGCGCACAATCCAAGAGACCCAGTACTTC. Supplemented by reference TRBV7-6 and TRBJ2-5, the full variable domain reads GAGVSQSPRYKVTKRGQDVALRCDPISGHVSLYWYRQALGQGPEFLTYFNYEAQQDKSGLPNDRFSAERPEGSISTLTIQRTEQRDSAMYRCASSLVVGRTIQETQYFGPGTRLLVL.

The CDR3 here is CASSFWGTDYGYTF. CDR3 nucleotides: TGTGCCAGCAGTTTTTGGGGGACAGACTATGGCTACACCTTC. The rearrangement joins TRBV27 to TRBJ1-2, with 7 bases identical to TRBD1. Germline CDR1 MNHEY, CDR2 SMNVEV (reference sequence). The CDR3 consists of 14 residues. V was pared by 3 bases and J by 3 bases, with 4 bases of the junction left unmatched.

The J gene is TRBJ2-6, the V gene TRBV11-2; weak D call: TRBD2 (6 bases). This CDR3 has 16 amino acids. CDR1 and CDR2 (germline): SGHAT, FQNNGV. Trimming pared 5 bases from V and 0 bases from J, leaving 11 bases between. As DNA, the CDR3 is TGTGCCAGCAGCCGGGAGAGCGCCTCTGGGGCCAACGTCCTGACTTTC. Its protein is CASSRESASGANVLTF.

V is TRBV6-1 and J is TRBJ1-4; the D gene is possibly TRBD1 (5 bases). CDR1 is MNHNS and CDR2 is SASEGT in the germline V gene. The ends were cut back, 2 bases at V and 8 bases at J, with 18 bases in the middle. The CDR3 is made up of 16 amino acids. CDR3: CASSEPYNGGSEKLFF. DNA for the CDR3: TGTGCCAGCAGTGAACCGTACAACGGGGGTTCAGAAAAACTGTTTTTT.

The rearrangement uses TRBV14 and TRBJ1-6, with 9 bases lining up with TRBD1. Germline V CDR1 and CDR2: SGHDN, FVKESK. There are 18 residues in the CDR3. With V trimmed by 2 bases and J by 4 bases, 9 bases remained unmatched. In DNA form, the CDR3 reads TGTGCCAGCAGCCAAAGTCGGCCGGGACAGGGTTATAATTCACCCCTCCACTTT. Translation: CASSQSRPGQGYNSPLHF.

The rearrangement joins TRBV30 to TRBJ1-4; D remains ambiguous. This CDR3 region has 16 residues. V shed 5 bases and J shed 0 bases, with 16 bases lying between them. From germline, CDR1 is GTSNPN and CDR2 SVGIG (reference sequence). The CDR3 here is CAWLRRPHATNEKLFF. Written as DNA, the CDR3 is TGTGCCTGGCTGAGACGGCCCCATGCAACTAATGAAAAACTGTTTTTT. Together with reference TRBV30 and TRBJ1-4, the CDR3 gives the full variable domain: SQTIHQWPATLVQPVGSPLSLECTVEGTSNPNLYWYRQAAGRGLQLLFYSVGIGQISSEVPQNLSASRPQDRQFILSSKKLLLSDSGFYLCAWLRRPHATNEKLFFGSGTQLSVL.

The chain combines TRBV19 with TRBJ1-1; no reliable D call. This CDR3 spans 14 amino acids. Germline V gene sequence: CDR1 LNHDA, CDR2 SQIVND (reference sequence). V lost 3 bases, J lost 4 bases, and 12 bases lay in between. CDR3 region: CASSMRERGTEAFF. The CDR3 coding sequence is TGTGCCAGTAGTATGAGGGAGCGGGGCACTGAAGCTTTCTTT.

The J gene is TRBJ1-5, the V gene TRBV5-5, with D hard to call. Germline CDR1 reads SGHKS; CDR2 reads YYEKEE (reference sequence). The CDR3 sequence is 14 residues long. Trimming removed 2 bases at V and 4 bases at J, with 10 bases between. The CDR3 bases are TGTGCCAGCAGCTTAACTGGGCGGAATCAGCCCCAGCATTTT. It encodes CASSLTGRNQPQHF. Complete variable domain (other parts from reference TRBV5-5 and TRBJ1-5): DAGVTQSPTHLIKTRGQQVTLRCSPISGHKSVSWYQQVLGQGPQFIFQYYEKEERGRGNFPDRFSARQFPNYSSELNVNALLLGDSALYLCASSLTGRNQPQHFGDGTRLSIL.

This chain links TRBV5-8 with TRBJ2-3; a possible D gene is TRBD1 (5 bases). The V gene lost 0 bases and the J gene lost 0 bases, with 8 bases spanning the gap. The CDR3 has 15 amino acids. Germline V gene lookup returns CDR1 SGHTS and CDR2 YDEGEE. Here the CDR3 reads CASSLGQTSTDTQYF. The CDR3 DNA is TGTGCCAGCAGCTTGGGACAGACTAGCACAGATACGCAGTATTTT.

The rearrangement uses TRBV29-1 and TRBJ1-1; 7 bases align to TRBD1. Germline lookup yields CDR1 SQVTM and CDR2 ANQGSEA. This CDR3 has 16 residues. V lost 4 bases to trimming and J lost 0 bases; unmatched junction nucleotides: 11. DNA for the CDR3: TGCAGCGTTGTGAGGGACAGTACGCTCGTGAACACTGAAGCTTTCTTT. This translates into CSVVRDSTLVNTEAFF.

V usage is TRBV9 and J usage is TRBJ2-2; D gene unclear. This CDR3 has 16 residues. V lost 1 base, J lost 2 bases, and 12 bases lay in between. Per the germline V gene, CDR1 is SGDLS and CDR2 is YYNGEE. The CDR3 loop is CASSVSGRINTGELFF. DNA of the CDR3: TGTGCCAGCAGCGTATCGGGCAGGATCAACACCGGGGAGCTGTTTTTT.

This chain uses TRBV7-2 with TRBJ2-1; a weak D match, TRBD2 (6 bases). The germline gives CDR1 SGHTA, CDR2 FQGNSA. The CDR3 contains 15 residues. Between the trimmed V and J ends, which lost 5 bases and 4 bases, there was a span of 15 bases. The DNA for the CDR3 is TGTGCCAGCAGCAATAGCGGCACACCTTACAATGAGCAGTTCTTC. Translated, it gives CASSNSGTPYNEQFF.

The gene calls are TRBV10-3 and TRBJ2-7; possible D gene TRBD1, 5 bases. Trimming removed 9 bases at V and 7 bases at J, with 19 bases between. Per the germline V gene, CDR1 is ENHRY and CDR2 is SYGVKD. The CDR3 extends over 13 amino acids. The CDR3 DNA sequence: TGTGCCATATCCCCGGACATCGCTCGGGAGCAGTACGTC. It codes for CAISPDIAREQYV.

V usage is TRBV9 and J usage is TRBJ2-7; D could derive from TRBD1 or TRBD2 (5 bases each). Germline V lookup: CDR1 SGDLS, CDR2 YYNGEE. CDR3 size: 17 residues. With 4 bases removed from V and 3 bases from J, the gap between germline ends came to 23 bases. CDR3 nucleotides: TGTGCCAGCAGCCCTCAAAGGGACCACCAATTCGTCTACGAGCAGTACGTC. Protein product: CASSPQRDHQFVYEQYV.

This clone has only one observation. The chain links TRBV6-5 to TRBJ2-2; D is unresolved. The ends were cut back, 6 bases at V and 2 bases at J, with 7 bases in the middle. The CDR3 spans 13 residues. Per the germline V gene, CDR1 is MNHEY and CDR2 is SVGAGI. The CDR3 reads CASSVINTGELFF. Written as DNA, the CDR3 is TGTGCCAGCAGCGTTATTAACACCGGGGAGCTGTTTTTT.

This chain uses TRBV9 with TRBJ1-6, with a tentative D call TRBD1 (6 bases). The germline V gene encodes CDR1 SGDLS and CDR2 YYNGEE. The ends were cut back, 5 bases at V and 0 bases at J, with 15 bases in the middle. This CDR3 spans 17 amino acids. CDR3 protein: CASSPGGLSSYNSPLHF. For the CDR3, the DNA is TGTGCCAGCAGTCCCGGGGGCCTTAGCTCCTATAATTCACCCCTCCACTTT.

This chain connects TRBV3-1 (or the pseudogene TRBV3-2) to TRBJ2-3; 7 nucleotides line up with TRBD2. CDR3 size: 16 residues. The J segment lost 5 bases and the V segment lost 4 bases, leaving 12 bases of the junction unmatched. Germline loops: CDR1 LGHDT, CDR2 YNNKEL (reference sequence). CDR3 loop: CASSREGGIGVDTQYF. For the CDR3, the DNA is TGTGCCAGCAGCCGCGAGGGAGGGATTGGAGTAGATACGCAGTATTTT.